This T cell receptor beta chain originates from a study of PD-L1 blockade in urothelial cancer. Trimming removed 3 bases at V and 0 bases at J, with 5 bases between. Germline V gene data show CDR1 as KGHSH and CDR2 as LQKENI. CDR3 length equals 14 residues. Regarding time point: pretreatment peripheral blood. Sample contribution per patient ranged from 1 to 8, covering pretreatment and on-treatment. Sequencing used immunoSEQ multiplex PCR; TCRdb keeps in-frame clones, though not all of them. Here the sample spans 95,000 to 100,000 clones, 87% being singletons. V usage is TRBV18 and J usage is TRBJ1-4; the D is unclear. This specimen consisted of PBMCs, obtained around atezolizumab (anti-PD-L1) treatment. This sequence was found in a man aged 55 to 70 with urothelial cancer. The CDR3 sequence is CASSPQTTNEKLFF. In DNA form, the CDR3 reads TGTGCCAGCTCACCTCAGACAACTAATGAAAAACTGTTTTTT. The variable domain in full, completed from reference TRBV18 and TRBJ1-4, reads NAGVMQNPRHLVRRRGQEARLRCSPMKGHSHVYWYRQLPEEGLKFMVYLQKENIIDESGMPKERFSAEFPKEGPSILRIQQVVRGDSAAYFCASSPQTTNEKLFFGSGTQLSVL.